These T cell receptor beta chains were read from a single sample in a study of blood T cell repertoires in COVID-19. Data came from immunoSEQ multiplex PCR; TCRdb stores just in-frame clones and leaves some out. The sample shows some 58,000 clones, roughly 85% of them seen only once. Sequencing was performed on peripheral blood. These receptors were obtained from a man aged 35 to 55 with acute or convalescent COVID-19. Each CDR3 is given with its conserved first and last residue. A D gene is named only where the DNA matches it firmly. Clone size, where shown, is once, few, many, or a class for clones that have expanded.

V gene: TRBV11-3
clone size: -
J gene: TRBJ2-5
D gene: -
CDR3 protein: CASSLVWAGARETQYF
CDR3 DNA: TGTGCCAGCAGCTTAGTTTGGGCGGGGGCGAGAGAGACCCAGTACTTC

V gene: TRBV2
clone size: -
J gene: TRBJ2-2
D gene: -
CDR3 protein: CASSALARGTGELFF
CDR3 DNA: TGTGCCAGCAGTGCGTTGGCTAGGGGTACCGGGGAGCTGTTTTTT

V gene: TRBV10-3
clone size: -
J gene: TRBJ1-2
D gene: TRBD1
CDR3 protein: CAISFRDSNGYTF
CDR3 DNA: TGTGCCATCAGTTTCCGGGACAGTAATGGCTACACCTTC

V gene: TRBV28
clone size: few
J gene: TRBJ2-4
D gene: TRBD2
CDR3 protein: CASSSRIAGVLAKNIQYF
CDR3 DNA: TGTGCCAGCAGTTCCCGGATAGCGGGGGTGCTAGCCAAAAACATTCAGTACTTC

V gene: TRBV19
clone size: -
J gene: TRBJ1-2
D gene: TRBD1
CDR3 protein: CASSIVGQGGYTF
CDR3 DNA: TGTGCCAGTAGTATTGTGGGACAGGGAGGCTACACCTTC

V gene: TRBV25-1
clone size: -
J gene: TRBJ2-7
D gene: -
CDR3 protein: CASSEASIYEQYF
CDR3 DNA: TGTGCCAGCAGTGAAGCCAGTATCTACGAGCAGTACTTC

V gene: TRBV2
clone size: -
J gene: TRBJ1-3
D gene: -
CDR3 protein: CASSPETISGNTIYF
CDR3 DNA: TGTGCCAGCAGTCCAGAAACTATCTCTGGAAACACCATATATTTT

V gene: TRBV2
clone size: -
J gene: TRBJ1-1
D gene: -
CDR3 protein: CASRQSVAFF
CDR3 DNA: TGTGCCAGCAGGCAGAGCGTGGCTTTCTTT

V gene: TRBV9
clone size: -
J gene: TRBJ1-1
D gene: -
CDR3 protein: CASSGPTGTMNTEAFF
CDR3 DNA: TGTGCCAGCAGCGGACCGACAGGAACTATGAACACTGAAGCTTTCTTT

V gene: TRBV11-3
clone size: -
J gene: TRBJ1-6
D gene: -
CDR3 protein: CASSLGGRGENSPLHF
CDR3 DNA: TGTGCCAGCAGCTTAGGAGGGAGGGGGGAGAATTCACCCCTCCACTTT

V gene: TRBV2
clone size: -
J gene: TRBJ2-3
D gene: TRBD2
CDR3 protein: CASSEAGGVDTQYF
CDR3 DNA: TGTGCCAGCAGTGAAGCGGGAGGGGTGGATACGCAGTATTTT

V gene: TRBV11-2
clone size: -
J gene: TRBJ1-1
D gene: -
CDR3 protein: CASSLQGSSEAFF
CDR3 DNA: TGTGCCAGCAGCCTCCAGGGCTCTAGTGAAGCTTTCTTT

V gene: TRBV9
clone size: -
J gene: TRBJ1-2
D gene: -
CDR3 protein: CASSPQRRAYGYTF
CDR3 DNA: TGTGCCAGCAGCCCCCAAAGGAGGGCTTATGGCTACACCTTC

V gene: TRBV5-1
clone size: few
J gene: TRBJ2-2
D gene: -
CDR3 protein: CASSPRGSGYTGELFF
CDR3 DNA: TGCGCCAGCAGCCCGAGAGGTTCGGGGTACACCGGGGAGCTGTTTTTT

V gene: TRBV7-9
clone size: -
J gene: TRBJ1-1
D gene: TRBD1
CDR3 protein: CASSLKGAGAEAFF
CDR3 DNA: TGTGCCAGCAGCTTAAAGGGGGCAGGGGCTGAAGCTTTCTTT

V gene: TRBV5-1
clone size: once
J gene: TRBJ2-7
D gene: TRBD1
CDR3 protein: CASRRDRGLGEQYF
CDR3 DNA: TGCGCCAGCAGACGGGACAGGGGCCTCGGTGAGCAGTACTTC

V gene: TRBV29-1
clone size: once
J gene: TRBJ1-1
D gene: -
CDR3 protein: CSVVTRNTEAFF
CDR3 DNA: TGCAGCGTTGTAACCAGAAACACTGAAGCTTTCTTT

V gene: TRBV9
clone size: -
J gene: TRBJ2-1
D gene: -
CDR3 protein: CASSVDSGPSREQFF
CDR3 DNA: TGTGCCAGCAGCGTGGATAGCGGACCGAGCCGTGAGCAGTTCTTC

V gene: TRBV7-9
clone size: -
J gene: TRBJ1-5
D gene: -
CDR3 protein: CASSLRGTQHF
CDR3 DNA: TGTGCCAGCAGCTTGAGGGGGACCCAGCATTTT

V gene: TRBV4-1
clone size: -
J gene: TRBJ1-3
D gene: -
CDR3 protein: CASSQGTANRGNTIYF
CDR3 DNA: TGCGCCAGCAGCCAAGGGACAGCTAACCGTGGAAACACCATATATTTT

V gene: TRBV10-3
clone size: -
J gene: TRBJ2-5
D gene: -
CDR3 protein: CAISKTGPGQAETQYF
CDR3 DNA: TGTGCCATCAGTAAGACCGGTCCAGGGCAGGCAGAGACCCAGTACTTC

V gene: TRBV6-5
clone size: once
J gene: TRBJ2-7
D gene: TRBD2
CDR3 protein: CASSTGGRREQYF
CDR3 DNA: TGTGCCAGCAGTACGGGGGGGCGTAGGGAGCAGTACTTC

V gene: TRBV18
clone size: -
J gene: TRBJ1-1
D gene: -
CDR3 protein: CASSPGGPRDRAGANTEAFF
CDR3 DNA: TGTGCCAGCTCACCTGGGGGCCCCCGCGACCGAGCGGGAGCGAACACTGAAGCTTTCTTT

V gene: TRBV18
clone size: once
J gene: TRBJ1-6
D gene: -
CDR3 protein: CASTWTSRSPLHF
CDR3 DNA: TGTGCCAGCACATGGACAAGTCGTTCACCCCTCCACTTT

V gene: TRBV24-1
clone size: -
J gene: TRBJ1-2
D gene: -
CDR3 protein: CATSDSGRYGYTF
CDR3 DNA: TGTGCCACCAGTGATTCTGGCAGATATGGCTACACCTTC

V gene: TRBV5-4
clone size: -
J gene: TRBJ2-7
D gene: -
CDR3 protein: CASSLRPPSRRTSYEQYF
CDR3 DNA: TGTGCCAGCAGCTTGCGTCCCCCCTCGAGAAGGACTTCATACGAGCAGTACTTC

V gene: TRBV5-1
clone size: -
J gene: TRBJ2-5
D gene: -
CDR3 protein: CASSPGLPSETQYF
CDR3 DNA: TGCGCCAGCAGCCCGGGACTCCCTTCGGAGACCCAGTACTTC

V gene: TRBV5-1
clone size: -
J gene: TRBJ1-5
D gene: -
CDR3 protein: CASSPGVGVSQPQHF
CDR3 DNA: TGCGCCAGCAGCCCGGGGGTGGGTGTTTCTCAGCCCCAGCATTTT

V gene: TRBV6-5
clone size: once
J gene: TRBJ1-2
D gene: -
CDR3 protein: CATSESSTLSYGYTF
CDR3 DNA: TGTGCCACGTCTGAGTCGTCCACTCTATCTTATGGCTACACCTTC

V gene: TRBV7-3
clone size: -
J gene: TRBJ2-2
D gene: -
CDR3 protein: CASSLGLRGTGELFF
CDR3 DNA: TGTGCCAGCAGCTTGGGACTGCGGGGCACCGGGGAGCTGTTTTTT

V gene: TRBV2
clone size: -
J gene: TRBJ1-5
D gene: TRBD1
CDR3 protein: CASGQGDQPQHF
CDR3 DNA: TGTGCCAGCGGCCAGGGGGATCAGCCCCAGCATTTT

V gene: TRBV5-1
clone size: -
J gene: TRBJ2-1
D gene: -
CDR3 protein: CASSLDNYNEQFF
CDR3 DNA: TGCGCCAGCAGCTTGGATAATTACAATGAGCAGTTCTTC

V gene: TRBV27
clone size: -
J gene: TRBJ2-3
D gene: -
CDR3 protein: CASSLGAEDTQYF
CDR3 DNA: TGTGCCAGCAGTTTAGGGGCCGAAGATACGCAGTATTTT

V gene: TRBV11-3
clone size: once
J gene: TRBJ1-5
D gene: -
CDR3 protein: CASSLNGGEGQPQHF
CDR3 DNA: TGTGCCAGCAGCTTAAACGGAGGGGAAGGTCAGCCCCAGCATTTT

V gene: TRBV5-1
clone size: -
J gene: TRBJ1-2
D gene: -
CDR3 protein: CASSRTTAGAQGYTF
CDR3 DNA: TGCGCCAGCAGCCGGACGACGGCGGGGGCGCAGGGCTACACCTTC

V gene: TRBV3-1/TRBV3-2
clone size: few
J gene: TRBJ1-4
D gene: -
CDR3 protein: CASSQRGIHEKLFF
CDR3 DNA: TGTGCCAGCAGCCAAAGAGGGATCCATGAAAAACTGTTTTTT

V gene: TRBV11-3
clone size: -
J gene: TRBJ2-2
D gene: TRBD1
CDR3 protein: CASSPPGQGNTGELFF
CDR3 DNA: TGTGCCAGCAGCCCGCCGGGACAGGGAAACACCGGGGAGCTGTTTTTT

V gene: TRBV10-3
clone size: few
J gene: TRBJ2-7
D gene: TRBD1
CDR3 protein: CAISDPGTGTYEQYF
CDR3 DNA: TGTGCCATCAGTGACCCCGGGACAGGGACCTACGAGCAGTACTTC

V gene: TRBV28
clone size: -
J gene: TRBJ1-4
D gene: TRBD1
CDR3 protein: CASSPGGQGGEKLFF
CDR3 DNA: TGTGCCAGCAGTCCAGGGGGACAGGGTGGGGAAAAACTGTTTTTT

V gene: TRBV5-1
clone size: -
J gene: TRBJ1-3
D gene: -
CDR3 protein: CASSLGGGSSGNTIYF
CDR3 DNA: TGCGCCAGCAGCTTGGGAGGCGGAAGCTCTGGAAACACCATATATTTT

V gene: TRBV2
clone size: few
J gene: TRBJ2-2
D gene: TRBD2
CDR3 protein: CASSEAPGGANTGELFF
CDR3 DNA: TGTGCCAGCAGTGAAGCACCCGGGGGGGCGAACACCGGGGAGCTGTTTTTT

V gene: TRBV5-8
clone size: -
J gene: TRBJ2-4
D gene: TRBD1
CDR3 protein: CASSLGTGAKAKNIQYF
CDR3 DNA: TGTGCCAGCAGCTTGGGGACAGGGGCAAAAGCCAAAAACATTCAGTACTTC

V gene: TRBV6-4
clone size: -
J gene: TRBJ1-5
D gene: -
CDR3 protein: CASSPLTSGDQPQHF
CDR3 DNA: TGTGCCAGCAGTCCGCTTACGTCCGGGGATCAGCCCCAGCATTTT

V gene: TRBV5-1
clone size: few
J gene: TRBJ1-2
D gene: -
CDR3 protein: CASSLGSYGYTF
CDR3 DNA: TGCGCCAGCAGCTTGGGCAGTTATGGCTACACCTTC

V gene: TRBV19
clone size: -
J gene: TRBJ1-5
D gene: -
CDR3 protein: CASSIRANSNQPQHF
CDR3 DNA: TGTGCCAGTAGTATCAGGGCAAATAGCAATCAGCCCCAGCATTTT

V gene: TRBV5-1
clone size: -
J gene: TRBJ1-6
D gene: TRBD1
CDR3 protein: CASSLGQGDGSPLHF
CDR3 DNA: TGCGCCAGCAGCTTGGGACAGGGGGACGGATCACCCCTCCACTTT

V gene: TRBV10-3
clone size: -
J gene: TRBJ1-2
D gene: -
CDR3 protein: CAISQQGDYGYTF
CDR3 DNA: TGTGCCATCAGCCAACAGGGTGACTATGGCTACACCTTC

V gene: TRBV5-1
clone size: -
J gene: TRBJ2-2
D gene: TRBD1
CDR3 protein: CASSLDRGLNTGELFF
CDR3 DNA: TGCGCCAGCAGCTTGGACAGGGGGCTTAACACCGGGGAGCTGTTTTTT

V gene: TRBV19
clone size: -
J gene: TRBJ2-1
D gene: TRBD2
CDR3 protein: CASSTGLAGREQFF
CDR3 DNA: TGTGCCAGTAGTACGGGACTAGCGGGCAGGGAGCAGTTCTTC

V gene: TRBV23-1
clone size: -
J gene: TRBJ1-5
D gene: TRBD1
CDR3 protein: CASSQSNRGLGPQHF
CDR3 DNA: TGCGCCAGCAGTCAGTCCAACAGGGGGTTGGGGCCCCAGCATTTT

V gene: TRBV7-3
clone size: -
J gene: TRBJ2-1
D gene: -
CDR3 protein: CASSLSVSSYNEQFF
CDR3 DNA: TGTGCCAGCAGCTTATCCGTCAGCTCCTACAATGAGCAGTTCTTC

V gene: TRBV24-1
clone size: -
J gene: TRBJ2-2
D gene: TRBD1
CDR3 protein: CATGDYGQDAGELFF
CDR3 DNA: TGTGCCACCGGAGACTACGGACAGGACGCCGGGGAGCTGTTTTTT

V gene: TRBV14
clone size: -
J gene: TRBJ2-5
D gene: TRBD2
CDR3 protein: CASSSTSGGLKETQYF
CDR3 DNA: TGTGCCAGCAGCTCGACTAGCGGGGGACTCAAAGAGACCCAGTACTTC

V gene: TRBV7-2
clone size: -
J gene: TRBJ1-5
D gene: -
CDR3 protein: CASSLDRNDQPQHF
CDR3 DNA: TGTGCCAGCAGCTTAGACAGAAACGATCAGCCCCAGCATTTT

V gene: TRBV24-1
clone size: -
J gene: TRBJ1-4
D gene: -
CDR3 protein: CATSDGAGDKAYEKLFF
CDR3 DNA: TGTGCCACCAGTGATGGCGCGGGGGACAAGGCGTATGAAAAACTGTTTTTT